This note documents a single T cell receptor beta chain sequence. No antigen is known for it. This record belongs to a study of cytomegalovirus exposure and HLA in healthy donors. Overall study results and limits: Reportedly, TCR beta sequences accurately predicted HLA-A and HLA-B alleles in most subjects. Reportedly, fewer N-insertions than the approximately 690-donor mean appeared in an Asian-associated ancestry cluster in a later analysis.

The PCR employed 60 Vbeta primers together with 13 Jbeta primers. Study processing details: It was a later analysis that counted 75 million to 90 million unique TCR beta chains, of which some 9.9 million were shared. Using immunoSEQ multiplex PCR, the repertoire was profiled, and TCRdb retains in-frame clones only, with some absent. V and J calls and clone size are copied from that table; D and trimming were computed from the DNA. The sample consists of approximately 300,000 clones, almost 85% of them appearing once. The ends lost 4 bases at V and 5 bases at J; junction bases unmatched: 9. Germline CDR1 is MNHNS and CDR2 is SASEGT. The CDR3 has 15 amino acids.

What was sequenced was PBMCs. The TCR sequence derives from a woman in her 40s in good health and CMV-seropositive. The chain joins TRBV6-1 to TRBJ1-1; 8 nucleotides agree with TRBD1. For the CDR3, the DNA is TGTGCCAGCAGTGGGACAGGGACCGTTTTAACTGAAGCTTTCTTT. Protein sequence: CASSGTGTVLTEAFF.